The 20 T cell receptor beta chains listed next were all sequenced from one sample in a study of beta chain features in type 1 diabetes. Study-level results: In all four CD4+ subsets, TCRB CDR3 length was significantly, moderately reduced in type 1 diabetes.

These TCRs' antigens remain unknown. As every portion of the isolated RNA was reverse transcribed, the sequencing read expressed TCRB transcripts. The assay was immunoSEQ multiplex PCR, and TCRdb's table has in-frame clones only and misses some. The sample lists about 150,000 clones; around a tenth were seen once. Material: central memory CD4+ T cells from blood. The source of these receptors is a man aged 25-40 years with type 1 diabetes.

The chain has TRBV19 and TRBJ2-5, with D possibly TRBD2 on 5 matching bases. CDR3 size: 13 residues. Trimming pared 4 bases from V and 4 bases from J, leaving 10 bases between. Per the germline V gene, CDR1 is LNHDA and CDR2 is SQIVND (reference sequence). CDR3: CASSRTGGETQYF. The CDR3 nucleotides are TGTGCCAGTAGTAGGACCGGAGGAGAGACCCAGTACTTC.

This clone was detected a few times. This CDR3 reads CASSVAPIGDTEAFF. The CDR3, as DNA: TGTGCCAGCAGCGTAGCTCCCATCGGGGACACTGAAGCTTTCTTT. This rearrangement joins TRBV9 to TRBJ1-1; no definite D call. Germline assignment: CDR1 SGDLS and CDR2 YYNGEE. Trimming removed 0 bases at V and 3 bases at J, with 12 bases between. The CDR3 is made up of 15 amino acids.

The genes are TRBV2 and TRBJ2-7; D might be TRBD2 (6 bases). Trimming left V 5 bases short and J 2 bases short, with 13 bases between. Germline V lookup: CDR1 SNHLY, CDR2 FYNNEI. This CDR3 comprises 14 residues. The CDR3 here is CASSNSGTTYEQYF. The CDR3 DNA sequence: TGTGCCAGCAGTAATAGCGGTACTACCTACGAGCAGTACTTC.

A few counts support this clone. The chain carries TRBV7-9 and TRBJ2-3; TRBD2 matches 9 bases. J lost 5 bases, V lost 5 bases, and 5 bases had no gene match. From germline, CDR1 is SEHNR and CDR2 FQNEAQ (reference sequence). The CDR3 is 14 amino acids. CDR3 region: CASSRGRARDTQYF. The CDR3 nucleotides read TGTGCCAGCAGCCGCGGGAGGGCCAGAGATACGCAGTATTTT. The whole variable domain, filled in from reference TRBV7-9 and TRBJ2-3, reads DTGVSQNPRHKITKRGQNVTFRCDPISEHNRLYWYRQTLGQGPEFLTYFQNEAQLEKSRLLSDRFSAERPKGSFSTLEIQRTEQGDSAMYLCASSRGRARDTQYFGPGTRLTVL.

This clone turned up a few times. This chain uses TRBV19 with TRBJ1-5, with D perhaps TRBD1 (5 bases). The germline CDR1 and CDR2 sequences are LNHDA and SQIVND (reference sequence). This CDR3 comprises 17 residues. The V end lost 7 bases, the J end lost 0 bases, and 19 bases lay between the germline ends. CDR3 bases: TGTGCCAGTAATAAGGATGTTGGCGGGGGTAGCAATCAGCCCCAGCATTTT. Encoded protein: CASNKDVGGGSNQPQHF.

The CDR3 protein is CASRGLAEYNEQFF. The DNA for the CDR3 is TGTGCCAGCAGGGGACTAGCGGAGTACAATGAGCAGTTCTTC. The chain employs TRBV27 and TRBJ2-1; 11 positions match TRBD2. This CDR3 is built from 14 residues. V dropped 6 bases and J dropped 4; count of bases not matched to a gene: 2. The V gene's germline CDR1 is MNHEY and CDR2 SMNVEV (reference sequence).

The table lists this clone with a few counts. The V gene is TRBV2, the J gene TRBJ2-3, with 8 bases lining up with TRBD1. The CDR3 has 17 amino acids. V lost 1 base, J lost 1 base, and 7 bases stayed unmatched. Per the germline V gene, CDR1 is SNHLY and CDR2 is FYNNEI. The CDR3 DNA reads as TGTGCCAGCAGTGAAGGACAGGGGAGACCGGGCACAGATACGCAGTATTTT. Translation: CASSEGQGRPGTDTQYF.

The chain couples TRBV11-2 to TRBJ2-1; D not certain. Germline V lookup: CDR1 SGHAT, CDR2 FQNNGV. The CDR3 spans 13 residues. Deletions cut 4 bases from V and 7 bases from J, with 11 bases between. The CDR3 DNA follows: TGTGCCAGCAGCTCGGAGCCTAGGAATGAGCAGTTCTTC. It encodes CASSSEPRNEQFF.

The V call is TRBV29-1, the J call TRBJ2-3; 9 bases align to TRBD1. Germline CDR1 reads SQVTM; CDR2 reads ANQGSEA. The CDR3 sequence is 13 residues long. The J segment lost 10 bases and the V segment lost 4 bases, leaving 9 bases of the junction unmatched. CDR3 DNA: TGCAGCGTTGGAGGACAGGGGCAGTCGGCGCAGTATTTT. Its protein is CSVGGQGQSAQYF.

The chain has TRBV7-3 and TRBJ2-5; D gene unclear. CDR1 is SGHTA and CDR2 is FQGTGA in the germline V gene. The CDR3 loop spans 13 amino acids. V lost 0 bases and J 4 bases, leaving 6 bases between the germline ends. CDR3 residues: CASSLTTRETQYF. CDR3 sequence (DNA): TGTGCCAGCAGCTTAACGACTCGAGAGACCCAGTACTTC.

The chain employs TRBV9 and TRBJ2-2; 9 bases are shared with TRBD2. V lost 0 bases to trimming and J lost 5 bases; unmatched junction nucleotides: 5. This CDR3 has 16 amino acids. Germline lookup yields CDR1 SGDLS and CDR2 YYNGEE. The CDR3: CASSVVQAGGTGELFF. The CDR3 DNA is TGTGCCAGCAGCGTAGTCCAAGCGGGAGGTACCGGGGAGCTGTTTTTT.

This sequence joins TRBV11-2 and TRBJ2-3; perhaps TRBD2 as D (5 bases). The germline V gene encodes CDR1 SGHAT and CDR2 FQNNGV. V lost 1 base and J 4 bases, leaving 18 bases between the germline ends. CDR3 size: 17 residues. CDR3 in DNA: TGTGCCAGCAGCTTAGCCGCTTTGGCAGGAGGACCAGATACGCAGTATTTT. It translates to CASSLAALAGGPDTQYF.

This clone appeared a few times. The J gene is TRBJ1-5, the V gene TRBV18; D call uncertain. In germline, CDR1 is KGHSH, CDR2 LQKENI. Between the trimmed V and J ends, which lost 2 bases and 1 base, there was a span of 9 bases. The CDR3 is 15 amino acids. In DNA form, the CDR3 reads TGTGCCAGCTCACCATCCGGGTTGAGCAATCAGCCCCAGCATTTT. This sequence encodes CASSPSGLSNQPQHF.

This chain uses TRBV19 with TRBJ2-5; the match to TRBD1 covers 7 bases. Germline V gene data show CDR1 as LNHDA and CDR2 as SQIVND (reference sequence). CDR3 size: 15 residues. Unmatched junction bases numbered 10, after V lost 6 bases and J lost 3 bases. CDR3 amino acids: CASRSWRGTEETQYF. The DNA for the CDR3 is TGTGCCAGTAGATCTTGGCGTGGGACAGAAGAGACCCAGTACTTC.

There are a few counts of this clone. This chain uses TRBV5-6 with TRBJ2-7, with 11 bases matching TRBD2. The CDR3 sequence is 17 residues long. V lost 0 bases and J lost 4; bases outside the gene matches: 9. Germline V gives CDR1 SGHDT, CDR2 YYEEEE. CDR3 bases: TGTGCCAGCAGCTTGGGACTAGCGGGAATAAAATCTTACGAGCAGTACTTC. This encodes CASSLGLAGIKSYEQYF.

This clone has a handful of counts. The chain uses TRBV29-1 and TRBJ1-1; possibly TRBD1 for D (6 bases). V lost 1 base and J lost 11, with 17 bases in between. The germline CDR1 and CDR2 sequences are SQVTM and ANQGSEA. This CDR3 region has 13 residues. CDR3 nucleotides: TGCAGCGTTGAAGGTTCGAATTCAGGGGATGCTTTCTTT. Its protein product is CSVEGSNSGDAFF.

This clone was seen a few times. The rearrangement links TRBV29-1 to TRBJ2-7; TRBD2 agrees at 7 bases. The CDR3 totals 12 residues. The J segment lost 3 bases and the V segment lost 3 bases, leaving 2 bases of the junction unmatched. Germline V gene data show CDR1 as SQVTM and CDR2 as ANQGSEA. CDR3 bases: TGCAGCGTTGAGGGGGGGGGCTACGAGCAGTACTTC. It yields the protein CSVEGGGYEQYF.

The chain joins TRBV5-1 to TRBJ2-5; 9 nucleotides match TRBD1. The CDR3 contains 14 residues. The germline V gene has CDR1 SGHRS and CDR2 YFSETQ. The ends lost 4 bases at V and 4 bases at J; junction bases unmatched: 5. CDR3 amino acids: CASSLRTGAETQYF. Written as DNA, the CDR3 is TGCGCCAGCAGCCTACGGACAGGGGCAGAGACCCAGTACTTC. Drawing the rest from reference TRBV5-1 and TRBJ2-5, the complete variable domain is KAGVTQTPRYLIKTRGQQVTLSCSPISGHRSVSWYQQTPGQGLQFLFEYFSETQRNKGNFPGRFSGRQFSNSRSEMNVSTLELGDSALYLCASSLRTGAETQYFGPGTRLLVL.

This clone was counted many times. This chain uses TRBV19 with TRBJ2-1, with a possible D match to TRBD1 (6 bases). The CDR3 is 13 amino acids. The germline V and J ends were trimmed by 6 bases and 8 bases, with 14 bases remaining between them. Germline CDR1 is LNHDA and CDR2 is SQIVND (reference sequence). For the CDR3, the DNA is TGTGCCAGTAGCCTTACAGGGCTGGATGAGCAGTTCTTC. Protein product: CASSLTGLDEQFF.

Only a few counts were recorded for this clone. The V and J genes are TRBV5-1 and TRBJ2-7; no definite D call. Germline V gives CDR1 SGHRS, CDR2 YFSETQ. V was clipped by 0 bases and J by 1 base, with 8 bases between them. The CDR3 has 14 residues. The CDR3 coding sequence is TGCGCCAGCAGCTTGGATCCCTTATCCTACGAGCAGTACTTC. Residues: CASSLDPLSYEQYF.